This entry concerns a single TCR beta chain. The data derive from a study of PD-L1 blockade in urothelial cancer. The time point: peripheral blood 6 weeks after treatment start. Per-patient samples, pretreatment and on-treatment, numbered 1 to 8. The CDR3 length is 16 residues. Looked up from germline, CDR1 is SGHTA and CDR2 is FQGNSA. V lost 6 bases, J lost 2 bases, and 18 bases lay in between. Some clones are missing from TCRdb's copy, which holds only in-frame ones; the method was immunoSEQ multiplex PCR. The sample shows about 25,000 clones, around 82% of them seen only once. The TCR comes from a man in his 70s with urothelial cancer. This specimen consisted of PBMCs, obtained around atezolizumab (anti-PD-L1) treatment. This chain connects TRBV7-2 to TRBJ2-3; D is unclear. This CDR3 reads CASRERRGTPTDTQYF. The CDR3 DNA follows: TGTGCCAGCAGGGAACGTAGAGGCACCCCCACAGATACGCAGTATTTT. Drawing the rest from reference TRBV7-2 and TRBJ2-3, the complete variable domain is GAGVSQSPSNKVTEKGKDVELRCDPISGHTALYWYRQSLGQGLEFLIYFQGNSAPDKSGLPSDRFSAERTGGSVSTLTIQRTQQEDSAVYLCASRERRGTPTDTQYFGPGTRLTVL.